The clone carrying this T cell receptor (beta chain) was detected a few times. The data stem from a study of T cells after yellow fever vaccination. TCRdb re-derived calls from the 5' RACE reads in MiXCR, one entry per CDR3 protein. This sample carries around 530,000 distinct CDR3 sequences, about 15% of them seen once, and the ten largest clones take roughly 17%. The V end was cut by 5 bases, the J end by 1 base, with 14 bases between. Germline CDR1 is MNHNS and CDR2 is SASEGT. This CDR3 has 15 amino acids. This sequence was found in a man younger than 35 who received the YFV17D yellow fever vaccine. The material sequenced was PBMCs, taken 4 to 5 days after the first yellow fever vaccination. The chain joins TRBV6-1 to TRBJ2-5; D could derive from TRBD1 or TRBD2 (5 bases each). The CDR3 protein is CASSPLRDRQETQYF. DNA for the CDR3: TGTGCCAGCAGTCCCCTGAGGGACCGCCAAGAGACCCAGTACTTC.